The 14 T cell receptor beta chains below all came from one sample that was sequenced in a study of shared clonotypes between healthy human individuals. In the naive CD8 group, cells lacked CD45RO and were positively selected for CCR7, so terminally differentiated effector memory CD45RA+ cells were left out. Clones were read by immunoSEQ multiplex PCR, and TCRdb kept only the in-frame ones, dropping some. The sample contains 550,000 to 750,000 clones, about 95% of which appear only once. Sample: naive CD8+ T cells sorted from blood. Receptors originate from a woman aged 25 to 39 in good health.

About this clone: Other DNA sequences from this sample encode an identical CDR3 as well. The chain uses TRBV5-6 and TRBJ2-7; D call uncertain. The V and J ends lost 0 bases and 7 bases respectively, with 5 bases between them. This CDR3 is 11 amino acids long. Germline V lookup: CDR1 SGHDT, CDR2 YYEEEE. The CDR3 nucleotides are TGTGCCAGCAGCTTGGGGGAAGAGCAGTACTTC. This translates into CASSLGEEQYF.

The J gene is TRBJ2-5, the V gene TRBV6-5, with TRBD2 matching 13 bases. The CDR3 has 15 amino acids. From germline, CDR1 is MNHEY and CDR2 SVGAGI. The J segment lost 5 bases and the V segment lost 6 bases, leaving 6 bases of the junction unmatched. In DNA, the CDR3 is TGTGCCAGCAGATTCTCACTAGCGGGAGGGGAGACCCAGTACTTC. It codes for CASRFSLAGGETQYF.

The CDR3 spells CASSFGPKHNEQFF. As DNA, the CDR3 is TGTGCCAGCAGTTTTGGTCCTAAACACAATGAGCAGTTCTTC. The V call is TRBV28, the J call TRBJ2-1; D remains ambiguous. Germline V gene lookup returns CDR1 MDHEN and CDR2 SYDVKM. V was pared by 3 bases and J by 5 bases, with 11 bases between. The CDR3 has 14 amino acids.

Written as DNA, the CDR3 is TGTGCCAGTAGTATCACTGGACCTTCCTACAATGAGCAGTTCTTC. This encodes CASSITGPSYNEQFF. This rearrangement joins TRBV19 to TRBJ2-1; D ambiguous. The CDR3 is made up of 15 amino acids. Per germline, CDR1 LNHDA and CDR2 SQIVND (reference sequence). V lost 3 bases to trimming and J lost 1 base, with 10 bases between them. The variable domain in full, completed from reference TRBV19 and TRBJ2-1, reads DGGITQSPKYLFRKEGQNVTLSCEQNLNHDAMYWYRQDPGQGLRLIYYSQIVNDFQKGDIAEGYSVSREKKESFPLTVTSAQKNPTAFYLCASSITGPSYNEQFFGPGTRLTVL.

The chain uses TRBV6-1 and TRBJ2-7; 11 bases agree with TRBD1. After removal of 2 bases from V and 7 bases from J, the junction contained 7 bases not matched to a gene. The CDR3 sequence is 15 residues long. CDR1 is MNHNS and CDR2 is SASEGT in the germline V gene. The chain's CDR3 is CASSERTGGVLEQYF. The DNA for the CDR3 is TGTGCCAGCAGTGAAAGGACAGGGGGCGTGTTGGAGCAGTACTTC.

The V gene is TRBV9, the J gene TRBJ2-3, with D perhaps TRBD1 or TRBD2 (5 bases each). Trimming stripped 3 bases from V and 4 bases from J, with 12 bases between. This CDR3 has 14 amino acids. The V gene's germline CDR1 is SGDLS and CDR2 YYNGEE. The CDR3 reads CASSAEGSSDTQYF. CDR3 nucleotides: TGTGCCAGCAGCGCCGAGGGGAGCTCAGATACGCAGTATTTT.

V and J are TRBV21-1 and TRBJ2-3. TRBV21-1 is a known pseudogene. There are 12 residues in the CDR3. The CDR3 spells CASSKVEDTQYF. The CDR3 DNA is TGTGCCAGCAGCAAAGTTGAAGATACGCAGTATTTT.

The chain employs TRBV27 and TRBJ2-7; 7 bases fit TRBD2. Germline CDR1 and CDR2: MNHEY and SMNVEV (reference sequence). CDR3 length: 16 residues. The trim removed 5 bases at V and 2 bases at J, leaving 12 bases unmatched. CDR3 sequence reads: CASSILVREIPYEQYF. CDR3 nucleotides: TGTGCCAGCAGTATACTAGTGCGGGAGATCCCCTACGAGCAGTACTTC.

This chain uses TRBV11-2 with TRBJ2-5, with D maybe TRBD1 (5 bases). V lost 0 bases to trimming and J lost 0 bases, with 8 bases between them. The CDR3 has 15 residues. Per the germline V gene, CDR1 is SGHAT and CDR2 is FQNNGV. The CDR3 DNA reads as TGTGCCAGCAGCTTAGAACAGGACAACCAAGAGACCCAGTACTTC. The encoded protein is CASSLEQDNQETQYF.

The CDR3 DNA follows: TGTGCCAGCAGTCCGAACCGGGACAGGGGTAGGGAGCAGTACTTC. Protein: CASSPNRDRGREQYF. The chain joins TRBV27 to TRBJ2-7; 10 nucleotides agree with TRBD1. V lost 5 bases and J lost 7; bases outside the gene matches: 11. The germline V gene has CDR1 MNHEY and CDR2 SMNVEV (reference sequence). This CDR3 spans 15 amino acids.

This chain links TRBV2 with TRBJ1-2; TRBD1 matches at 9 bases. Trimming took 6 bases from V and 1 from J; bases not matched to a gene: 9. From germline, CDR1 is SNHLY and CDR2 FYNNEI. The CDR3 extends over 16 amino acids. CDR3 region: CASRGGTGFNNYGYTF. CDR3 DNA: TGTGCCAGCAGGGGGGGGACAGGGTTTAATAACTATGGCTACACCTTC. Together with reference TRBV2 and TRBJ1-2, the CDR3 gives the full variable domain: EPEVTQTPSHQVTQMGQEVILRCVPISNHLYFYWYRQILGQKVEFLVSFYNNEISEKSEIFDDQFSVERPDGSNFTLKIRSTKLEDSAMYFCASRGGTGFNNYGYTFGSGTRLTVV.

As concerns this clone: The final CDR3 position lacks the conserved phenylalanine or tryptophan, pointing to a likely read error. It is unclear where the CDR3 begins or ends on the DNA, so no DNA is shown, and the CDR3 is as TCRdb lists it. This chain connects TRBV13 to TRBJ1-1; no DNA check was done on the table's D call, TRBD1. From germline, CDR1 is PRHDT and CDR2 FYEKMQ (reference sequence). The CDR3 is made up of 11 amino acids, end residues included. CDR3 loop: CASSLDLGVSV.

The chain uses TRBV11-2 and TRBJ2-1, with a possible D match to TRBD1 (6 bases). The V gene lost 1 base and the J gene lost 8 bases, with 18 bases spanning the gap. The germline V gene encodes CDR1 SGHAT and CDR2 FQNNGV. CDR3 size: 16 residues. This chain's CDR3 is CASSLVGDTTGDEQFF. The CDR3, as DNA: TGTGCCAGCAGCTTAGTGGGGGACACAACCGGCGATGAGCAGTTCTTC.

The chain carries TRBV7-9 and TRBJ1-5, with a weak D call TRBD1 (5 bases). The CDR3 runs 14 residues. Germline loops: CDR1 SEHNR, CDR2 FQNEAQ (reference sequence). The V gene lost 2 bases and the J gene lost 6 bases, with 11 bases spanning the gap. CDR3 protein: CASSLSGGGQPQHF. CDR3 nucleotides: TGTGCCAGCAGCTTATCCGGGGGAGGTCAGCCCCAGCATTTT.